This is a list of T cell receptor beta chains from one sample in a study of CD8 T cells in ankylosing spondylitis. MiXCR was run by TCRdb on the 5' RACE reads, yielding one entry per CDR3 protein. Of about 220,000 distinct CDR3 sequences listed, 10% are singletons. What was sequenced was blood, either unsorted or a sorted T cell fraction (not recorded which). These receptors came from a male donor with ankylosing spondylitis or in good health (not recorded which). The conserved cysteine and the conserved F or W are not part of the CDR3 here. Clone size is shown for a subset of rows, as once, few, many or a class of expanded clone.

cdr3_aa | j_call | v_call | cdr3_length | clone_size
ASSGQGEVYGYT | TRBJ1-2 | TRBV2 | 12 | .
ASLWQEGTEAF | TRBJ1-1 | TRBV12-3/TRBV12-4 | 11 | many
ASSLGVNSPLH | TRBJ1-6 | TRBV7-3 | 11 | .
ASSQGWGNTEAF | TRBJ1-1 | TRBV3-1 | 12 | many
ASSLTQETYEQY | TRBJ2-7 | TRBV12-3/TRBV12-4 | 12 | many
ASSLLGGPMAYEQY | TRBJ2-7 | TRBV5-1 | 14 | .
SAHTGTGSYEQY | TRBJ2-7 | TRBV20-1 | 12 | many
ASSLDAGAGTYEQY | TRBJ2-7 | TRBV7-9 | 14 | .
ASSLEGAGEQY | TRBJ2-7 | TRBV27 | 11 | .
ASSLDNAGNTIY | TRBJ1-3 | TRBV28 | 12 | few
ASSQEGGGLINEQF | TRBJ2-1 | TRBV3-1 | 14 | many